The present TCR beta chain was sequenced within a study of shared clonotypes between healthy human individuals. Notes on the study in general: Blood was the only sampled material, and tissue repertoires likely differ. Clonotypes not shared had lower generation probabilities than those common to all four donors.

The CDR3 has 11 residues. Germline V gene sequence: CDR1 DFQATT, CDR2 SNEGSKA (reference sequence). Trimming removed 7 bases from V and 8 bases from J, with 14 bases in between. CD45RO negativity and positive selection for CCR7 defined naive CD8 cells, a population that excluded terminally differentiated effector memory CD45RA+ cells. For each subset, genomic DNA was distributed in equal portions over several immunoSEQ plates. Replicate PCRs from sorted subsets contained around 200 ng DNA, which is approximately 30,000 T cell genomes. Generated by immunoSEQ multiplex PCR, the TCRdb table keeps only in-frame clones and is missing some. The table lists around 2.1 million clones, under 95% of them singletons. To note about this clone: Its antigen is not known.

This clonotype originated in a man between 18 and 29 years old in good health. Some clones in this sample may be carry-over from other donors' samples. The sample taken for sequencing was naive CD8+ T cells from PBMCs. This chain links TRBV20-1 with TRBJ1-2; D possibly corresponds to TRBD1 (5 bases). The DNA for the CDR3 is TGCAGTGTCCAACAGGAAAAGGGCTACACCTTC. This translates into CSVQQEKGYTF.